Following are 5 T cell receptor beta chains from one sample sequenced in a study of cytomegalovirus exposure and HLA in healthy donors. It was with 60 Vbeta and 13 Jbeta primers that the PCR ran. The repertoire was sequenced with immunoSEQ multiplex PCR; TCRdb's copy has only in-frame clones and lacks some. The table includes around 180,000 clones, around 86% detected once. Sequenced material: PBMCs. The origin of the receptors is a woman aged 18 to 35 in good health and CMV-seronegative.

The gene calls are TRBV28 and TRBJ2-7; TRBD1 matches 7 bases. Germline V gene sequence: CDR1 MDHEN, CDR2 SYDVKM. V dropped 5 bases and J dropped 0; count of bases not matched to a gene: 7. The CDR3 runs to 15 residues. CDR3: CASSPTTGSSYEQYF. In DNA, the CDR3 is TGTGCCAGCAGTCCAACGACAGGGTCCTCCTACGAGCAGTACTTC.

The V call is TRBV29-1, the J call TRBJ2-1, with D possibly being TRBD2 (6 bases). CDR1 is SQVTM and CDR2 is ANQGSEA in the germline V gene. The CDR3 has 17 amino acids. Trimming left V 6 bases short and J 3 bases short, with 24 bases between. The CDR3: CSVEGRLILLCYNEQFF. CDR3 DNA sequence: TGCAGCGTCGAGGGGAGGTTGATACTACTGTGCTACAATGAGCAGTTCTTC.

This clone was counted a single time. The J gene is TRBJ2-5, the V gene TRBV27, with D unresolved. The germline V gene has CDR1 MNHEY and CDR2 SMNVEV (reference sequence). The CDR3 spans 16 residues. The V end was cut by 1 base, the J end by 4 bases, with 16 bases between. The CDR3 DNA is TGTGCCAGCAGTTTATTCCCTCGAGGAAACCCAGAGACCCAGTACTTC. This sequence encodes CASSLFPRGNPETQYF.

The V call is TRBV7-9, the J call TRBJ2-7; D might be TRBD2 (6 bases). The CDR3 extends over 15 amino acids. Trimming pared 2 bases from V and 1 base from J, leaving 12 bases between. CDR1 is SEHNR and CDR2 is FQNEAQ in the germline V gene (reference sequence). As DNA, the CDR3 is TGTGCCAGCAGCTTACAAGCGGGCCTTTCCTACGAGCAGTACTTC. It codes for CASSLQAGLSYEQYF.

The chain has TRBV30 and TRBJ2-2; no clear D. Per germline, CDR1 GTSNPN and CDR2 SVGIG (reference sequence). This CDR3 spans 15 amino acids. V was cut by 0 bases and J by 5 bases, with 13 bases left in between. The CDR3 protein is CAWSVANDWTGELFF. The CDR3, as DNA: TGTGCCTGGAGTGTAGCGAACGACTGGACCGGGGAGCTGTTTTTT.